Below, one T cell receptor (beta chain) is given with its context. The CDR3 is 12 residues long. Germline assignment: CDR1 GTSNPN and CDR2 SVGIG (reference sequence). Trimming stripped 0 bases from V and 10 bases from J, with 7 bases between. The record originates from a study of CD8+ T cells in alopecia areata. The treatment is: oral pan-JAK inhibitor, 5-10 mg twice daily. RNA, once extracted, was reverse transcribed into cDNA for use as the sequencing template. The protocol was immunoSEQ multiplex PCR, while the TCRdb copy is restricted to in-frame clones and leaves out a portion. The sample holds under 300,000 clones, 60% seen once.

The chain links TRBV30 to TRBJ1-6; no reliable D call. The receptor comes from a human donor with alopecia areata. The input for sequencing was CD4+ T cells sorted from blood, taken around week 53, from a patient treated with tofacitinib. Here the CDR3 DNA reads TGTGCCTGGAGTGTCCAGGACTCACCCCTCCACTTT. The encoded protein is CAWSVQDSPLHF.